This T cell receptor beta chain was sequenced in a study of tumor-infiltrating lymphocytes in primary liver carcinoma. Study-level background: The five patients, who were men and women, ranged in age from 30 to 69 years. Roughly 3.5 to 7.5 million productive TCRbeta reads came from each sample, comparable across tissue types.

The germline CDR1 and CDR2 sequences are SGHAT and FQDESV (reference sequence). The CDR3 spans 16 residues. It was from about 19-30 mg of unsorted bulk tissue that RNA and DNA were co-extracted. The researchers produced TCR beta cDNA from about 510 ng total RNA with a constant-region primer. Three nested multiplex PCR rounds, a slightly modified ARM-PCR method, built the TCR beta libraries. With TRBV1-TRBV30 forward primers and a C-beta reverse primer, the first two PCR rounds were run for nine to eleven cycles each. TCRdb re-derived calls from the multiplex PCR reads in MiXCR, one entry per CDR3 protein. The sample yields about 210,000 distinct CDR3 sequences, around 85% seen once. Study-wide points: Blood had a significantly lower top-250-clone fraction than tumors did (p = 0.039).

This clonotype was found a few times. Its target is not known. The junction and the germline gene differ at one end; a read error may be behind it. The V call is TRBV11-1, the J call TRBJ2-1, with a weak D call TRBD2 (5 bases). This clonotype was sampled from a man aged 35-49 years with primary liver carcinoma and hepatitis B virus infection. Sequenced sample: tumor tissue from primary liver carcinoma. The CDR3 bases are TGTGCCAGCAGCTTAGCGCGAGGAGGCTTTCGCGATGAGCAGATTTTC. Protein: CASSLARGGFRDEQIF.